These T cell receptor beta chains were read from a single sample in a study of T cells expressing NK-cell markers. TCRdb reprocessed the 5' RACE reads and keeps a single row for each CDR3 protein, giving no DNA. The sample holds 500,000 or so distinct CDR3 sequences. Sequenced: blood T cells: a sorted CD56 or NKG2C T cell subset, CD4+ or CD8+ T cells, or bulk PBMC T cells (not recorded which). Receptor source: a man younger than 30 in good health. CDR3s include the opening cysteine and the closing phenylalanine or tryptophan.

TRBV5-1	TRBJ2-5	CASSLVDRSQETQYF
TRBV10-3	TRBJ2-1	CAISELREPPGNEQFF
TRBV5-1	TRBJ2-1	CASSDGTSSYNEQFF
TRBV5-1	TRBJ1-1	CASSLVYSEGTEAFF
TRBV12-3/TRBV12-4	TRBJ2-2	CASSLGGRSTGELFF
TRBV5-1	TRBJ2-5	CASSYNLQETQYF
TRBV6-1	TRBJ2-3	CASSPGGDSTLADTQYF
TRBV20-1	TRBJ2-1	CSARSVGDTWYEQFF
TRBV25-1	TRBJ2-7	CASSLAGRFDEQYF
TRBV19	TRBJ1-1	CASSTKLGVTTEAFF
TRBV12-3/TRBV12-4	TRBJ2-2	CASSPRTSNTGELFF
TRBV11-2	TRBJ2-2	CASSFSLATGELFF
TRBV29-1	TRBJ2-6	CSVGPPGSGANVLTF
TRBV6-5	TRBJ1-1	CASSYGVVNTEAFF
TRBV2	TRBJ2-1	CASRPSGSVREQFF
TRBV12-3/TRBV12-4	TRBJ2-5	CASRPGQGEGETQYF
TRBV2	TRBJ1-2	CASRTPGVDYGYTF
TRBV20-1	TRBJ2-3	CSARYHEGGNPLTDTQYF
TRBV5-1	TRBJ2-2	CASSRLGELFF
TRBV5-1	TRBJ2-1	CASSLLTSGSIYEQFF
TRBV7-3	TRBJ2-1	CASSGQGLAGFNEQFF